The entry below describes one T cell receptor beta chain. This record comes from a study of control samples from healthy donors and cancer patients. Assay used: immunoSEQ multiplex PCR; TCRdb lists only in-frame clones, some missing. The table has about 57,000 clones, 75% to 95% seen once. Germline CDR1 and CDR2: LGHDT and YNNKEL (reference sequence). The CDR3 loop spans 13 amino acids. V was pared by 1 base and J by 9 bases, with 4 bases of the junction left unmatched. The chain carries TRBV3-1 (or the pseudogene TRBV3-2) and TRBJ2-5; TRBD1 matches 8 bases. The sequence was obtained from a man younger than 40 with colorectal cancer. Sequences were obtained from PBMCs. The CDR3 protein is CASSQASRGPQYF. Written as DNA, the CDR3 is TGTGCCAGCAGCCAAGCATCCAGGGGGCCCCAGTACTTC.